The source of this T cell receptor (beta chain) is a study of blood T cell repertoires in COVID-19. Study-wide background: Sites across the United States, Italy and Spain contributed samples from acute and convalescent COVID-19. Sources were T cells, B-cell-depleted T cells, or PBMCs; the material itself was cDNA or gDNA.

Authors' data handling: Scientists estimated how many nucleated cells there were by amplifying reference gene primers. The data were produced by immunoSEQ multiplex PCR, yet TCRdb's version contains in-frame clones alone and is incomplete. D and trimming were read from the DNA, whereas the V and J calls and clone size are those reported in that table. The sample lists about 190,000 clones, approximately 84% seen once, with 5% to 6.5% in the top ten. Germline values: CDR1 MDHEN, CDR2 SYDVKM. Trimming left V 5 bases short and J 6 bases short, with 7 bases between. The CDR3 consists of 11 residues. This sequence joins TRBV28 and TRBJ2-5; D is uncertain. The specimen was peripheral blood. The TCR originated in a woman aged 65 to 85 with active or convalescent COVID-19. CDR3 amino acids: CASSLRKTQYF. The CDR3 bases are TGTGCCAGCAGTCTAAGAAAGACCCAGTACTTC.